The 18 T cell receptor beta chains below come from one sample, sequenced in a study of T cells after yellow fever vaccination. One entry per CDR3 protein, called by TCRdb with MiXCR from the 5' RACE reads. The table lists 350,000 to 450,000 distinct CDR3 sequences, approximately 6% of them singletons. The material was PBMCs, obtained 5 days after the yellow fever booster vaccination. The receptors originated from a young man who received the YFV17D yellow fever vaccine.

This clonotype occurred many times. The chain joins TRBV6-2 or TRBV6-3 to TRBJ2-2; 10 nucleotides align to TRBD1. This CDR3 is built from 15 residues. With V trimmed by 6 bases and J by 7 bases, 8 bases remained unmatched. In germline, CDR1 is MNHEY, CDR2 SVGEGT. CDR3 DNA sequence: TGTGCCAGCAGCCAAACCGGGACAGGGGTCGGGGAGCTGTTTTTT. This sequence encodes CASSQTGTGVGELFF.

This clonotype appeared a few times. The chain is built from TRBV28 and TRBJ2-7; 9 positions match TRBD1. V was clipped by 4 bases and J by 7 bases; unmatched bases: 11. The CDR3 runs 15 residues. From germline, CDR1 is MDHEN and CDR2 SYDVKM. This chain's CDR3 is CASSSTGTGLREQYF. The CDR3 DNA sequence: TGTGCCAGCAGTTCCACCGGGACAGGGTTGAGAGAGCAGTACTTC.

The CDR3, as DNA: TGTGCCAGCAGCTTAGGGCGGCGGGCCTACACCTTC. It translates to CASSLGRRAYTF. V is TRBV7-9 and J is TRBJ1-2; D not resolved. V gave up 1 base and J gave up 10 bases, with 10 bases separating them. The V gene's germline CDR1 is SEHNR and CDR2 FQNEAQ (reference sequence). The CDR3 length is 12 residues.

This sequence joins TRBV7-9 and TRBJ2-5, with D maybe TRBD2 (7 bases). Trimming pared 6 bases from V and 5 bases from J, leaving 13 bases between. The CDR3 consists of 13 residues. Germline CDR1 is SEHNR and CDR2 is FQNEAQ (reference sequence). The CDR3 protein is CASRRGGVETQYF. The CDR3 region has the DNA TGTGCCAGCAGACGAGGGGGGGTGGAGACCCAGTACTTC.

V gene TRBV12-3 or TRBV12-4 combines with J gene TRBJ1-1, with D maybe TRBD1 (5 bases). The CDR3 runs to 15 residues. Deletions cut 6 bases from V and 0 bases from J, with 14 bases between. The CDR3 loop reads CASSRGRTVNTEAFF. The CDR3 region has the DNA TGTGCCAGCAGCCGGGGACGGACGGTGAACACTGAAGCTTTCTTT.

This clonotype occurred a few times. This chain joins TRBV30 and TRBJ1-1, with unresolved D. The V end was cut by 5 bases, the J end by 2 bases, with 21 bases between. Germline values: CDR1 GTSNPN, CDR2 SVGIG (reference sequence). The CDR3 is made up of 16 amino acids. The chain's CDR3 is CAWLPGHTQFNTEAFF. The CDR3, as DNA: TGTGCCTGGCTGCCGGGCCACACCCAATTCAACACTGAAGCTTTCTTT. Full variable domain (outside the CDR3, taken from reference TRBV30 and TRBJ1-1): SQTIHQWPATLVQPVGSPLSLECTVEGTSNPNLYWYRQAAGRGLQLLFYSVGIGQISSEVPQNLSASRPQDRQFILSSKKLLLSDSGFYLCAWLPGHTQFNTEAFFGQGTRLTVV.

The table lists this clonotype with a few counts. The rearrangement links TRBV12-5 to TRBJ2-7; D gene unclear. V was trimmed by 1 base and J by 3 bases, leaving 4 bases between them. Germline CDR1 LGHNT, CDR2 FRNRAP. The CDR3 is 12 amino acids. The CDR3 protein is CASGLDRYEQYF. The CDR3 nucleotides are TGTGCTAGTGGTTTGGATCGCTACGAGCAGTACTTC.

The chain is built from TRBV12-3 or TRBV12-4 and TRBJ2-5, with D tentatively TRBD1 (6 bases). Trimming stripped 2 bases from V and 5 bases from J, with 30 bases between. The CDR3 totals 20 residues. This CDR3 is CASSLSVGARVVGILETQYF. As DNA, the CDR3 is TGTGCCAGCAGTTTATCGGTGGGGGCGAGGGTCGTAGGGATCTTGGAGACCCAGTACTTC.

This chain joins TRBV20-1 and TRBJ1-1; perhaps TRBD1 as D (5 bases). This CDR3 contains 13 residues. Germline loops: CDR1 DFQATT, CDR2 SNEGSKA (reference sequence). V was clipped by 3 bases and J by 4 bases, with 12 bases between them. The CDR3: CSARSRAGTEAFF. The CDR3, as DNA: TGCAGTGCTAGGTCCAGGGCGGGCACTGAAGCTTTCTTT.

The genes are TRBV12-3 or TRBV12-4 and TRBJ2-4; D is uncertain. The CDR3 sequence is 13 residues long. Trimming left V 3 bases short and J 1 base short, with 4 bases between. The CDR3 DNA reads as TGTGCCAGCAGTTTGATGGCCAAAAACATTCAGTACTTC. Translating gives CASSLMAKNIQYF.

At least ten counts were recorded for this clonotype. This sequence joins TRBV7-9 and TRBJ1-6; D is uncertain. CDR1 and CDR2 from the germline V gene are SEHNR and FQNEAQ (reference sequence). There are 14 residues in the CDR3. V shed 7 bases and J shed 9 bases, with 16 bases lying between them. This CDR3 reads CASTPARIGSPLHF. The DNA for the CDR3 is TGTGCCAGCACCCCTGCAAGGATAGGTTCACCCCTCCACTTT.

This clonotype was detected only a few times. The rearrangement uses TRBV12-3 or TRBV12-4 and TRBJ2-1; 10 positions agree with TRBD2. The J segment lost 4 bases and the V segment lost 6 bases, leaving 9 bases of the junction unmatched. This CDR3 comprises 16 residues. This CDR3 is CASRTRPSGGYNEQFF. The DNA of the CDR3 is TGTGCCAGCAGAACCCGGCCTAGCGGGGGTTACAATGAGCAGTTCTTC.

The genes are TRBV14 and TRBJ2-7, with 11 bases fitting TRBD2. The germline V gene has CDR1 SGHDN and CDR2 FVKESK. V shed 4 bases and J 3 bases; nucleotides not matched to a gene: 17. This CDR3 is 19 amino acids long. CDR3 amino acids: CASSRTGTGSSGRIYEQYF. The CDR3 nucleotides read TGTGCCAGCAGCCGAACCGGGACAGGTTCTAGCGGGAGGATCTACGAGCAGTACTTC.

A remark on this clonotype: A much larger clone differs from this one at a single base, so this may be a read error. This CDR3 reads CSAGSSGFFYEQYF. CDR3 DNA sequence: TGCAGTGCTGGTAGCTCGGGGTTTTTCTACGAGCAGTACTTC. This chain links TRBV20-1 with TRBJ2-7; D perhaps matches TRBD2 (5 bases). CDR1 is DFQATT, CDR2 SNEGSKA, per germline (reference sequence). The CDR3 has 14 residues. V dropped 5 bases and J dropped 3 bases, with 17 bases sitting between them.

The CDR3 loop reads CASGLGEGPYNEQFF. The CDR3 DNA reads as TGTGCCAGCGGCTTGGGGGAGGGCCCCTACAATGAGCAGTTCTTC. The J gene is TRBJ2-1, the V gene TRBV12-3 or TRBV12-4, with TRBD2 matching 7 bases. The CDR3 is 15 amino acids. The J segment lost 2 bases and the V segment lost 8 bases, leaving 9 bases of the junction unmatched.

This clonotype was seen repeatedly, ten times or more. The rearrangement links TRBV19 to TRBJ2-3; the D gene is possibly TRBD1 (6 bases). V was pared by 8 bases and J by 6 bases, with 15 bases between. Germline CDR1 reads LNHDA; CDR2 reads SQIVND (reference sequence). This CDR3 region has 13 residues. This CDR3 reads CASVQGRSDTQYF. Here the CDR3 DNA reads TGTGCCAGTGTACAGGGTCGGTCTGATACGCAGTATTTT.

CDR3 loop: CSAALLGEQFF. As DNA, the CDR3 is TGCAGTGCCGCCCTATTAGGTGAGCAGTTCTTC. The rearrangement links TRBV20-1 to TRBJ2-1; D remains unclear. The V gene's germline CDR1 is DFQATT and CDR2 SNEGSKA (reference sequence). Between the trimmed V and J ends, which lost 6 bases and 9 bases, there was a span of 12 bases. The CDR3 runs to 11 residues.

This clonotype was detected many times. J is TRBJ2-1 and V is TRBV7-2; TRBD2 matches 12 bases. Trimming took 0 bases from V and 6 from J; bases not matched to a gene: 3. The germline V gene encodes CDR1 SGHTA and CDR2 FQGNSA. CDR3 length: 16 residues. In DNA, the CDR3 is TGTGCCAGCAGCTTAGCGGGGACTAGCGGGTCCAATGAGCAGTTCTTC. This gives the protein CASSLAGTSGSNEQFF.